The T cell receptor beta chain under discussion was sequenced for a study of shared T cell receptors in the human thymus. Profiling relied on immunoSEQ multiplex PCR, and the TCRdb table lists in-frame clones only, not all of them. Of 630,000 or so clones in the sample, approximately 89% are singletons; the top ten hold 0.009% to 0.0095%. Losses at the gene ends were 0 bases for V and 4 bases for J; bases not matched to a gene: 17. Germline values: CDR1 SGHTA, CDR2 FQGNSA. The CDR3 runs 20 residues. In this sample, this clone turned up once. The data also belong to a second study, concerning human thymus T cells. That work adds: It was from resections taken during corrective heart surgery that the thymus tissue came. Thymic and blood repertoires showed apparently biased V and J gene usage. Unrelated people showed highly overlapping thymic repertoires, related research reported.

This chain links TRBV7-2 with TRBJ1-2; 10 nucleotides align to TRBD1. The receptor comes from a boy younger than two with a congenital heart defect. Material for sequencing was thymocytes. CDR3 region: CASSLARWGEMGQGTYGYTF. CDR3 in DNA: TGTGCCAGCAGCTTAGCTCGTTGGGGAGAAATGGGACAGGGGACCTATGGCTACACCTTC. Looking up the rest from reference TRBV7-2 and TRBJ1-2 gives the full variable domain: GAGVSQSPSNKVTEKGKDVELRCDPISGHTALYWYRQSLGQGLEFLIYFQGNSAPDKSGLPSDRFSAERTGGSVSTLTIQRTQQEDSAVYLCASSLARWGEMGQGTYGYTFGSGTRLTVV.